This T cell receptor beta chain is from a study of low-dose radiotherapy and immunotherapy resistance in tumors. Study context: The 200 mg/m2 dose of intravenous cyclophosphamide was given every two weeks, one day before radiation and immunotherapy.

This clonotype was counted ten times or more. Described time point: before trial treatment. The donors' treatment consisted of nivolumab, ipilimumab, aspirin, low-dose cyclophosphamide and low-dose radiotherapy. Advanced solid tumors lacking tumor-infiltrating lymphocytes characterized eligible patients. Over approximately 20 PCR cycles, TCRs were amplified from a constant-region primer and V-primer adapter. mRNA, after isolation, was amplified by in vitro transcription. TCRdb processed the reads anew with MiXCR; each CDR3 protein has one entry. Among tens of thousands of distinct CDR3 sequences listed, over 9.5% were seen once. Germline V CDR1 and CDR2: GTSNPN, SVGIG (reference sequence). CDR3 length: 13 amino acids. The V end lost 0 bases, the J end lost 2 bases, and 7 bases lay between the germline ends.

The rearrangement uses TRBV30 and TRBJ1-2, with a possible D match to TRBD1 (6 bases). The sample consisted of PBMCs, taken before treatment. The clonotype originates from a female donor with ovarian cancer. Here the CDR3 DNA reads TGTGCCTGGAGTGTAACAGGGAACTATGGCTACACCTTC. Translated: CAWSVTGNYGYTF.